Shown below are 20 T cell receptor beta chains from a single sample sequenced in a study of T cell repertoires in cytomegalovirus infection. No antigen is known for these receptors. TCRdb called the reads again in MiXCR, with one record for every CDR3 protein. In the table there are 70,000 or so distinct CDR3 sequences, about 30% of which are singletons. The sequencing here drew on CD8+ T cells from cultured PBMCs, taken from culture after CMV antigen stimulation. These receptors originate from a human donor in good health (CMV status not recorded). Some clones in this sample may be carry-over from other donors' samples.

The rearrangement uses TRBV13 and TRBJ2-7; 7 bases agree with TRBD2. This CDR3 has 17 amino acids. Germline V gene sequence: CDR1 PRHDT, CDR2 FYEKMQ (reference sequence). The trim removed 0 bases at V and 0 bases at J, leaving 8 bases unmatched. The CDR3 is CASSLGASGVSSYEQYF. CDR3 nucleotide sequence: TGTGCCAGCAGCTTAGGGGCTAGCGGAGTAAGCTCCTACGAGCAGTACTTC.

The chain's CDR3 is CASSTLRGFDTGELFF. The CDR3 DNA reads TGTGCCAGCAGCACTCTCAGGGGGTTTGACACCGGGGAGCTGTTTTTT. The chain joins TRBV9 to TRBJ2-2; 7 bases map to TRBD1. V lost 4 bases, J lost 3 bases, and 9 bases stayed unmatched. This CDR3 contains 16 residues. The germline V gene encodes CDR1 SGDLS and CDR2 YYNGEE.

V gene TRBV28 combines with J gene TRBJ2-3; D not certain. This CDR3 is built from 15 residues. From germline, CDR1 is MDHEN and CDR2 SYDVKM. V dropped 3 bases and J dropped 0 bases, with 10 bases sitting between them. The CDR3: CASSLGGDSTDTQYF. The DNA for the CDR3 is TGTGCCAGCAGTTTGGGCGGTGATAGCACAGATACGCAGTATTTT.

By share, this clonotype counts as medium-sized. The gene calls are TRBV7-8 and TRBJ2-1; the D gene is possibly TRBD2 (6 bases). From germline, CDR1 is SGHVS and CDR2 FQNEAQ. Trimming stripped 2 bases from V and 6 bases from J, with 17 bases between. The CDR3 extends over 16 amino acids. CDR3 in DNA: TGTGCCAGCAGCTTATTGGCGGGGAGCAAATTCAATGAGCAGTTCTTC. Translating it yields CASSLLAGSKFNEQFF.

This sequence joins TRBV28 and TRBJ2-5, with D tentatively TRBD1 (6 bases). The V and J ends lost 3 bases and 4 bases respectively, with 21 bases between them. The CDR3 runs 17 residues. CDR1 is MDHEN, CDR2 SYDVKM, per germline. The CDR3 loop reads CASSFEGRWGTRETQYF. The CDR3 nucleotides read TGTGCCAGCAGTTTCGAAGGTCGTTGGGGGACACGAGAGACCCAGTACTTC.

This clonotype came up a few times. V gene TRBV6-1 combines with J gene TRBJ2-3; D tentatively reads TRBD1 or TRBD2 (5 bases each). V shed 3 bases and J shed 0 bases, with 10 bases lying between them. The CDR3 runs 15 residues. Germline V gene lookup returns CDR1 MNHNS and CDR2 SASEGT. CDR3 sequence: CASSEGLASTDTQYF. The CDR3 DNA reads as TGTGCCAGCAGTGAGGGGCTAGCCAGCACAGATACGCAGTATTTT.

In its sample, this clonotype was seen a few times. In nucleotides, the CDR3 is TGTGCCAGTAGTATAGGACACAGGAACACTGAAGCTTTCTTT. It is translated as CASSIGHRNTEAFF. The V and J genes are TRBV19 and TRBJ1-1; D is uncertain. The CDR3 totals 14 residues. Germline V CDR1 and CDR2: LNHDA, SQIVND (reference sequence). V was clipped by 1 base and J by 1 base, with 7 bases between them.

This chain connects TRBV6-6 to TRBJ2-7; 11 bases align to TRBD2. The V and J ends lost 3 bases and 3 bases, in that order; junction bases with no gene match: 19. The CDR3 is 20 residues long. CDR1 MNHNY and CDR2 SVGAGI come from the germline V gene (reference sequence). CDR3 sequence: CASSYSPLAGGAQRGYEQYF. Here the CDR3 DNA reads TGTGCCAGCAGTTATTCCCCTCTAGCGGGAGGTGCACAGCGGGGCTACGAGCAGTACTTC.

J is TRBJ2-2 and V is TRBV29-1, with TRBD1 matching 8 bases. Germline V lookup: CDR1 SQVTM, CDR2 ANQGSEA. Losses at the gene ends were 3 bases for V and 6 bases for J; bases not matched to a gene: 6. This CDR3 is 14 amino acids long. In DNA, the CDR3 is TGCAGCGTTGAGTCAGGGGGCGGTTCCGGGGAGCTGTTTTTT. Its translation is CSVESGGGSGELFF.

This rearrangement joins TRBV27 to TRBJ2-1; D gene unclear. There are 15 residues in the CDR3. Germline V gene data show CDR1 as MNHEY and CDR2 as SMNVEV (reference sequence). The V end was cut by 5 bases, the J end by 4 bases, with 15 bases between. The CDR3 here is CASSNPGPKYNEQFF. DNA of the CDR3: TGTGCCAGCAGTAACCCCGGGCCCAAATACAATGAGCAGTTCTTC.

This clonotype was counted between two and nine times. The rearrangement uses TRBV4-3 and TRBJ2-5; 7 bases are shared with TRBD1. This CDR3 contains 15 residues. CDR1 and CDR2 from the germline V gene are LGHNA and YSLEER. The junction had 7 bases not matched to a gene; V was cut back by 0 bases and J by 6 bases. The CDR3 DNA sequence: TGCGCCAGCAGCCAAGACGACAGGGAGAAAAAGACCCAGTACTTC. It translates to CASSQDDREKKTQYF.

The sample holds one count of this clonotype. The chain couples TRBV6-5 to TRBJ2-3; 9 nucleotides match TRBD1. With V trimmed by 6 bases and J by 8 bases, 9 bases remained unmatched. The V gene's germline CDR1 is MNHEY and CDR2 SVGAGI. The CDR3 consists of 14 residues. CDR3 residues: CASRGTGGATTQYF. The DNA of the CDR3 is TGTGCCAGCAGGGGAACAGGGGGCGCAACTACGCAGTATTTT.

This clonotype turned up a few times. The CDR3, as DNA: TGCAGCGTTGTTCTCCCCGGGACTAGCGGGAGAGGGGGCACCGGGGAGCTGTTTTTT. Translating gives CSVVLPGTSGRGGTGELFF. The rearrangement links TRBV29-1 to TRBJ2-2; 14 bases line up with TRBD2. The V gene end was trimmed by 4 bases and the J gene end by 4 bases; junction bases not matched to a gene: 14. The CDR3 runs to 19 residues. CDR1 is SQVTM and CDR2 is ANQGSEA in the germline V gene.

The gene calls are TRBV7-6 and TRBJ2-1; the match to TRBD2 covers 9 bases. V lost 5 bases, J lost 10 bases, and 15 bases stayed unmatched. Germline-derived CDR1 and CDR2 are SGHVS and FNYEAQ. This CDR3 is 16 amino acids long. DNA of the CDR3: TGTGCCAGCAGCCCCCGACGCGGGGGGGTAAAAAAAGAGCAGTTCTTC. Translating gives CASSPRRGGVKKEQFF.

This clonotype appeared many times. The chain has TRBV19 and TRBJ2-1, with D unclear. Per the germline V gene, CDR1 is LNHDA and CDR2 is SQIVND (reference sequence). This CDR3 comprises 13 residues. Trimming removed 5 bases at V and 6 bases at J, with 11 bases between. In DNA form, the CDR3 reads TGTGCCAGTAGTCCCGGCCGTACCAATGAGCAGTTCTTC. Translated, it gives CASSPGRTNEQFF.

Only a few counts were recorded for this clonotype. The chain is built from TRBV4-3 and TRBJ1-1; D possibly corresponds to TRBD1 (6 bases). The CDR3 is 15 amino acids. V gave up 1 base and J gave up 0 bases, with 9 bases separating them. Germline lookup yields CDR1 LGHNA and CDR2 YSLEER. CDR3 sequence (DNA): TGCGCCAGCAGCCAAGTTGGGGGCCTGAACACTGAAGCTTTCTTT. Translated: CASSQVGGLNTEAFF.

The chain is built from TRBV27 and TRBJ1-2; D remains unclear. The CDR3 has 13 residues. V was cut by 2 bases and J by 7 bases, with 11 bases left in between. Germline loops: CDR1 MNHEY, CDR2 SMNVEV (reference sequence). As DNA, the CDR3 is TGTGCCAGCAGTTTAGGGGAGCCAGGTGGCTACACCTTC. This sequence encodes CASSLGEPGGYTF.

The CDR3 here is CASRRAYGEAYEQYF. In DNA, the CDR3 is TGTGCCAGTCGTAGAGCCTACGGGGAAGCCTACGAGCAGTACTTC. The chain combines TRBV27 with TRBJ2-7; possible D gene TRBD2, 5 bases. V was cut by 9 bases and J by 2 bases, with 20 bases left in between. The CDR3 is made up of 15 amino acids. Germline assignment: CDR1 MNHEY and CDR2 SMNVEV (reference sequence).

The chain uses TRBV12-3 or TRBV12-4 and TRBJ2-7; D remains unclear. The CDR3 sequence is 13 residues long. V lost 7 bases and J 2 bases, leaving 12 bases between the germline ends. The DNA for the CDR3 is TGTGCCAGCAACTCGGGCGGAACCTACGAGCAGTACTTC. As protein: CASNSGGTYEQYF.

This clonotype was recorded a few times. The chain combines TRBV4-3 with TRBJ2-2; D is unclear. Germline values: CDR1 LGHNA, CDR2 YSLEER. Trimming pared 3 bases from V and 10 bases from J, leaving 9 bases between. This CDR3 contains 12 residues. Here the CDR3 DNA reads TGCGCCAGCAGCCATCAGTCAGAGGAGCTGTTTTTT. This sequence encodes CASSHQSEELFF.